These 26 T cell receptor beta chains originate from one sample sequenced in a study of T cells in Graves' hyperthyroidism and ophthalmopathy. TCR beta CDR3 regions were amplified from RNA transcripts. The TCR CDR3 first-round RT-PCR relied on the HTBI primer set. TCRdb reprocessed the multiplex PCR reads via MiXCR and lists one record per CDR3 protein. The sample shows some 550,000 distinct CDR3 sequences, about 16% of them seen only once. Sequencing was carried out using blood. These receptors were obtained from a woman between 40 and 50 years old with Graves' ophthalmopathy.

At least ten counts were recorded for this clonotype. The chain couples TRBV11-2 to TRBJ2-1; D remains unclear. Trimming removed 1 base at V and 0 bases at J, with 7 bases between. Germline V gene sequence: CDR1 SGHAT, CDR2 FQNNGV. The CDR3 spans 15 residues. The CDR3 DNA reads TGTGCCAGCAGCTTAGCCTTCAGCTCCTACAATGAGCAGTTCTTC. Amino acid sequence: CASSLAFSSYNEQFF.

In its sample, this clonotype was seen a few times. This chain joins TRBV6-5 and TRBJ1-6; TRBD1 might be the D (6 bases). V was trimmed by 2 bases and J by 8 bases, leaving 13 bases between them. The CDR3 contains 15 residues. Germline lookup yields CDR1 MNHEY and CDR2 SVGAGI. CDR3 DNA sequence: TGTGCCAGCAGTTACGAAAGAACAGGGCATTCACCCCTCCACTTT. Its translation: CASSYERTGHSPLHF.

There are a few counts of this clonotype. The gene calls are TRBV7-9 and TRBJ1-4; D may be TRBD1 (5 bases). This CDR3 spans 14 amino acids. In germline, CDR1 is SEHNR, CDR2 FQNEAQ (reference sequence). The V gene lost 2 bases and the J gene lost 8 bases, with 12 bases spanning the gap. The CDR3 region has the DNA TGTGCCAGCAGCTTACTGGGGACGCAGGAAAAACTGTTTTTT. Its protein is CASSLLGTQEKLFF.

This clonotype was picked up a small number of times. This chain connects TRBV3-1 to TRBJ2-5; 7 positions match TRBD1. CDR3 length: 13 residues. Germline loops: CDR1 LGHDT, CDR2 YNNKEL (reference sequence). J gave up 5 bases and V 9 bases, and 9 bases lay outside the gene matches. The chain's CDR3 is CASRQGSRETQYF. The CDR3 nucleotides read TGTGCCAGTCGACAGGGATCCCGGGAGACCCAGTACTTC.

The chain recombines TRBV6-1 with TRBJ1-3; D not resolved. Germline CDR1 reads MNHNS; CDR2 reads SASEGT. This CDR3 has 15 residues. The ends were cut back, 2 bases at V and 0 bases at J, with 8 bases in the middle. As DNA, the CDR3 is TGTGCCAGCAGTGAACAAGGGTCCTCTGGAAACACCATATATTTT. This sequence encodes CASSEQGSSGNTIYF.

The genes are TRBV7-9 and TRBJ1-4, with no clear D. Germline V CDR1 and CDR2: SEHNR, FQNEAQ (reference sequence). The CDR3 contains 15 residues. V lost 5 bases and J 0 bases, leaving 10 bases between the germline ends. CDR3 bases: TGTGCCAGCAGCAACCTGGGTGCAACTAATGAAAAACTGTTTTTT. Encoded protein: CASSNLGATNEKLFF.

At least ten counts were recorded for this clonotype. One end of the junction varies from germline; a read error may be responsible. The chain uses TRBV12-3 or TRBV12-4 and TRBJ1-1; TRBD1 matches 7 bases. The CDR3 spans 14 residues. The CDR3 coding sequence is TGTGCCAGCAGCTTAGGGGGCGGCTACACTGAAGCTTTCTTT. Translated: CASSLGGGYTEAFF.

As for this clonotype: Sequence at one end of the junction differs from germline and may be a read error. The chain has TRBV20-1 and TRBJ2-1; D is ambiguous. Per the germline V gene, CDR1 is DFQATT and CDR2 is SNEGSKA (reference sequence). The length of the CDR3 is 14 residues. CDR3 nucleotide sequence: TGCAGTGCCGGACGGAGTAACTCCTACAATGAGCAGCTCTTC. Translating gives CSAGRSNSYNEQLF.

This chain uses TRBV9 with TRBJ2-2; D may be TRBD1 (6 bases). Per germline, CDR1 SGDLS and CDR2 YYNGEE. The ends were cut back, 2 bases at V and 0 bases at J, with 14 bases in the middle. This CDR3 has 17 amino acids. CDR3 region: CASSVRSGTPNTGELFF. The CDR3 nucleotides are TGTGCCAGCAGCGTGAGATCCGGGACACCGAACACCGGGGAGCTGTTTTTT.

The J gene is TRBJ2-5, the V gene TRBV3-1; no firm D call. Germline assignment: CDR1 LGHDT and CDR2 YNNKEL (reference sequence). The CDR3 extends over 14 amino acids. Trimming removed 2 bases from V and 0 bases from J, with 7 bases in between. CDR3 nucleotide sequence: TGTGCCAGCAGCCAACCACCAAACCAAGAGACCCAGTACTTC. The encoded protein is CASSQPPNQETQYF.

This clonotype was counted between two and nine times. This chain uses TRBV7-9 with TRBJ2-5; the match to TRBD2 covers 11 bases. This CDR3 comprises 16 residues. V trimming: 1 base; J trimming: 4 bases; junction bases outside the gene matches: 5. CDR1 is SEHNR, CDR2 FQNEAQ, per germline (reference sequence). The CDR3 nucleotides are TGTGCCAGCAGCTTAGGTTTAGCGGGGGGGCCAGAGACCCAGTACTTC. It yields the protein CASSLGLAGGPETQYF.

This clonotype has only one observation. The junction and the germline gene differ at one end; a read error may be behind it. The chain joins TRBV6-2 or TRBV6-3 to TRBJ1-4, with D perhaps TRBD1 (6 bases). The CDR3 has 16 residues. Looked up from germline, CDR1 is MNHEY and CDR2 is SVGEGT. The CDR3 coding sequence is TGCGCCAGCAGTGGGGGCCGTTTTGCAACTAATGAAAAACTGTTTTTT. Translating it yields CASSGGRFATNEKLFF.

This clonotype has a count of ten or more. The J gene is TRBJ2-7, the V gene TRBV20-1, with D possibly matching TRBD1 (7 bases). The V end lost 6 bases, the J end lost 4 bases, and 13 bases lay between the germline ends. Germline CDR1 and CDR2: DFQATT and SNEGSKA (reference sequence). The CDR3 totals 12 residues. CDR3 region: CSARGTVYEQYF. CDR3 DNA: TGCAGTGCCCGGGGGACAGTATACGAGCAGTACTTC.

Comments on this clonotype: This sequence may be a read error, since a much larger clone differs from it by one base. The CDR3 nucleotides are TGCAGTGCTAGAGATGGTAGCGGGGAATACAATGAGCAGTTCTTC. This sequence encodes CSARDGSGEYNEQFF. The J gene is TRBJ2-1, the V gene TRBV20-1, with 8 bases matching TRBD2. The CDR3 runs to 15 residues. Germline V lookup: CDR1 DFQATT, CDR2 SNEGSKA (reference sequence). V shed 0 bases and J 4 bases; nucleotides not matched to a gene: 5.

Regarding this clonotype: A much more abundant neighbour one base away suggests this may be a read error. The J gene is TRBJ1-1, the V gene TRBV18; D may be TRBD1 (5 bases). Germline V gene lookup returns CDR1 KGHSH and CDR2 LQKENI. V was trimmed by 1 base and J by 4 bases, leaving 7 bases between them. The CDR3 has 13 amino acids. In DNA form, the CDR3 reads TGTGCCAGCTCACCACAGGGGCTCACTGAAGCTTTCTTT. It specifies CASSPQGLTEAFF.

The V call is TRBV12-5, the J call TRBJ2-2, with D perhaps TRBD1 (5 bases). CDR1 LGHNT and CDR2 FRNRAP come from the germline V gene. The CDR3 sequence is 13 residues long. The V gene lost 9 bases and the J gene lost 1 base, with 9 bases spanning the gap. The CDR3 DNA is TGTGCTAGCGTCAGGGAGAACACCGGGGAGCTGTTTTTT. Protein: CASVRENTGELFF.

This clonotype was found a few times. A read error may be the cause here, since a much bigger clone is one base away. The V gene is TRBV2, the J gene TRBJ1-4; tentatively, D is TRBD1 (6 bases). This CDR3 region has 13 residues. The V gene lost 7 bases and the J gene lost 6 bases, with 12 bases spanning the gap. In germline, CDR1 is SNHLY, CDR2 FYNNEI. The CDR3 sequence: CASKRGADEKLFF. CDR3 DNA: TGTGCCAGCAAACGGGGGGCTGATGAAAAACTGTTTTTT.

The chain employs TRBV7-9 and TRBJ2-2, with a possible D match to TRBD2 (5 bases). Germline V gives CDR1 SEHNR, CDR2 FQNEAQ (reference sequence). With 5 bases removed from V and 5 bases from J, the gap between germline ends came to 12 bases. The CDR3 loop spans 14 amino acids. CDR3 region: CASSQGGGTGELFF. CDR3 DNA: TGTGCCAGCAGCCAAGGAGGAGGAACCGGGGAGCTGTTTTTT.

The table lists this clonotype with many counts. CDR3 residues: CASSQGAALLNEQFF. The DNA for the CDR3 is TGTGCCAGCAGCCAAGGGGCAGCTCTTCTCAATGAGCAGTTCTTC. The chain uses TRBV3-1 and TRBJ2-1, with D hard to call. The CDR3 is made up of 15 amino acids. Trimming shortened V by 1 base and J by 6 bases, and 13 bases separated the two germline ends. Germline CDR1 is LGHDT and CDR2 is YNNKEL (reference sequence).

There are a few counts of this clonotype. The genes are TRBV2 and TRBJ1-1; 8 bases line up with TRBD1. CDR1 and CDR2 from the germline V gene are SNHLY and FYNNEI. With V trimmed by 4 bases and J by 4 bases, 5 bases remained unmatched. CDR3 length equals 14 residues. CDR3 coding DNA: TGTGCCAGCAGTGTTCAGGGGGCGATCACTGAAGCTTTCTTT. Its translation: CASSVQGAITEAFF.

The V and J genes are TRBV4-2 and TRBJ2-1, with 7 bases identical to TRBD2. Germline assignment: CDR1 LGHNA and CDR2 YNFKEQ. Trimming removed 0 bases from V and 2 bases from J; junction bases left unmatched: 10. The length of the CDR3 is 18 residues. The CDR3, as DNA: TGTGCCAGCAGCCAAGACGGGTTAGCGGGCATTACCTACAATGAGCAGTTCTTC. It specifies CASSQDGLAGITYNEQFF.

This rearrangement joins TRBV25-1 to TRBJ2-1; maybe TRBD2 (6 bases). Trimming took 6 bases from V and 0 from J, leaving 12 bases between them. The CDR3 runs 15 residues. Germline V gene lookup returns CDR1 MGHDK and CDR2 SYGVNS. Written as DNA, the CDR3 is TGTGCCAGCAGAAGACACGGGAGCTCCTACAATGAGCAGTTCTTC. It codes for CASRRHGSSYNEQFF.

V and J are TRBV7-8 and TRBJ2-5, with TRBD2 matching 12 bases. Germline CDR1 reads SGHVS; CDR2 reads FQNEAQ. This CDR3 is 16 amino acids long. V lost 3 bases, J lost 5 bases, and 7 bases stayed unmatched. The CDR3, as DNA: TGTGCCAGCAGCTTCACCCTAGCGGGAGGGATGGAGACCCAGTACTTC. Its protein product is CASSFTLAGGMETQYF. Variable domain in full (rest from reference TRBV7-8 and TRBJ2-5): GAGVSQSPRYKVAKRGQDVALRCDPISGHVSLFWYQQALGQGPEFLTYFQNEAQLDKSGLPSDRFFAERPEGSVSTLKIQRTQQEDSAVYLCASSFTLAGGMETQYFGPGTRLLVL.

As to this clonotype: This clone may be a read error of a much larger clone one base away. This chain links TRBV11-2 with TRBJ1-1, with TRBD1 identical over 8 bases. The V gene's germline CDR1 is SGHAT and CDR2 FQNNGV. This CDR3 region has 15 residues. The CDR3 loop is CASSWLGQVNTGAFF. For the CDR3, the DNA is TGTGCCAGCAGCTGGTTGGGACAGGTGAACACTGGAGCTTTCTTT.

The genes are TRBV19 and TRBJ2-7; tentatively, D is TRBD2 (5 bases). V lost 4 bases and J lost 7, with 26 bases in between. Germline V gene data show CDR1 as LNHDA and CDR2 as SQIVND (reference sequence). This CDR3 is built from 17 residues. The CDR3 DNA follows: TGTGCCAGTAGTAGGGTCATGCGGGCAAGAGGGCTCGATGAGCAGTACTTC. Protein: CASSRVMRARGLDEQYF.

This clonotype was found many times. This rearrangement joins TRBV2 to TRBJ2-1; perhaps TRBD2 as D (5 bases). Trimming stripped 5 bases from V and 6 bases from J, with 17 bases between. CDR3 length equals 15 residues. The germline V gene encodes CDR1 SNHLY and CDR2 FYNNEI. Here the CDR3 reads CASSQELVGGNEQFF. CDR3 DNA: TGTGCCAGCAGTCAGGAACTAGTCGGTGGCAATGAGCAGTTCTTC.